Below, 22 T cell receptor beta chains from the same sample are listed, as sequenced in a study of blood T cell repertoires in COVID-19. Data came from immunoSEQ multiplex PCR; TCRdb stores just in-frame clones and leaves some out. The sample carries about 310,000 clones, roughly 84% recorded once. The sample was peripheral blood. These receptors were taken from a man aged 50-60 years with active or convalescent COVID-19.

V gene TRBV30 combines with J gene TRBJ1-1, with unresolved D. Trimming shortened V by 1 base and J by 1 base, and 10 bases separated the two germline ends. This CDR3 spans 14 amino acids. The V gene's germline CDR1 is GTSNPN and CDR2 SVGIG (reference sequence). DNA of the CDR3: TGTGCCTGGAGTGCGAACCCGGGGAACACTGAAGCTTTCTTT. This translates into CAWSANPGNTEAFF.

The genes are TRBV18 and TRBJ2-2; D might be TRBD2 (6 bases). Trimming shortened V by 4 bases and J by 1 base, and 10 bases separated the two germline ends. Per germline, CDR1 KGHSH and CDR2 LQKENI. The CDR3 covers 15 residues. CDR3 in DNA: TGTGCCAGCTCACGAATGCGGGAGAACACCGGGGAGCTGTTTTTT. Its protein is CASSRMRENTGELFF.

This rearrangement joins TRBV19 to TRBJ2-1; D possibly corresponds to TRBD2 (6 bases). CDR1 is LNHDA and CDR2 is SQIVND in the germline V gene (reference sequence). V lost 1 base to trimming and J lost 1 base, with 11 bases between them. The CDR3 has 16 amino acids. CDR3 DNA: TGTGCCAGTAGTATAGGAAGCGGGCGTTCCTACAATGAGCAGTTCTTC. It is translated as CASSIGSGRSYNEQFF.

V gene TRBV11-3 combines with J gene TRBJ2-7, with TRBD1 matching 10 bases. The junction had 3 bases not matched to a gene; V was cut back by 2 bases and J by 2 bases. In germline, CDR1 is SGHNT, CDR2 YENEEA. The length of the CDR3 is 15 residues. The CDR3: CASSLFGQGAYEQYF. In DNA, the CDR3 is TGTGCCAGCAGCTTATTCGGACAGGGGGCCTACGAGCAGTACTTC.

This chain connects TRBV5-1 to TRBJ1-1, with 7 bases matching TRBD1. Trimming cost V 4 bases and J 4 bases; bases outside gene matches: 10. CDR1 SGHRS and CDR2 YFSETQ come from the germline V gene. This CDR3 region has 15 residues. The CDR3 region has the DNA TGCGCCAGCAGCCAGGGGGAGATGGGGACCACTGAAGCTTTCTTT. Protein sequence: CASSQGEMGTTEAFF.

The chain carries TRBV7-2 and TRBJ1-3, with 7 bases fitting TRBD1. V shed 1 base and J 7 bases; nucleotides not matched to a gene: 16. Germline lookup yields CDR1 SGHTA and CDR2 FQGNSA. This CDR3 contains 18 residues. The CDR3 coding sequence is TGTGCCAGCAGCTTAGTTGGCCAAGGGGGCCGATGGGGGAACACCATATATTTT. Translating it yields CASSLVGQGGRWGNTIYF. Complete variable domain (other parts from reference TRBV7-2 and TRBJ1-3): GAGVSQSPSNKVTEKGKDVELRCDPISGHTALYWYRQSLGQGLEFLIYFQGNSAPDKSGLPSDRFSAERTGGSVSTLTIQRTQQEDSAVYLCASSLVGQGGRWGNTIYFGEGSWLTVV.

The chain links TRBV2 to TRBJ1-1; 10 nucleotides match TRBD1. This CDR3 is built from 12 residues. Germline loops: CDR1 SNHLY, CDR2 FYNNEI. With V trimmed by 6 bases and J by 11 bases, 6 bases remained unmatched. As DNA, the CDR3 is TGTGCCAGCAGCGTTCCGGGACAGGGGGCTTTCTTT. The encoded protein is CASSVPGQGAFF.

The J gene is TRBJ1-2, the V gene TRBV30; 7 bases fit TRBD1. Germline V gene data show CDR1 as GTSNPN and CDR2 as SVGIG (reference sequence). With 3 bases clipped from V and 3 bases from J, the junction kept 10 bases outside the gene matches. The CDR3 has 15 amino acids. The CDR3 loop is CAWSSGYGQDYGYTF. CDR3 nucleotide sequence: TGTGCCTGGAGCAGTGGGTATGGACAGGACTATGGCTACACCTTC.

The rearrangement links TRBV4-2 to TRBJ2-7; D is possibly TRBD2 (5 bases). V was clipped by 4 bases and J by 3 bases, with 13 bases between them. The germline V gene has CDR1 LGHNA and CDR2 YNFKEQ. CDR3 length: 14 amino acids. CDR3 amino acids: CASSPRTGIYEQYF. CDR3 bases: TGTGCCAGCAGCCCCCGGACGGGAATCTACGAGCAGTACTTC.

The chain employs TRBV7-3 and TRBJ2-5; TRBD1 is a possible D gene (5 bases). Trimming removed 1 base from V and 5 bases from J, with 14 bases in between. The germline V gene has CDR1 SGHTA and CDR2 FQGTGA. The CDR3 has 15 residues. The CDR3, as DNA: TGTGCCAGCAGCTTAAAGAGGTCAGGGCTGGAGACCCAGTACTTC. Translated, it gives CASSLKRSGLETQYF.

The table lists this clone with a few counts. The CDR3 nucleotides are TGTGCCAGCTCACCGTCCGTACAGGGAGACTATGGCTACACCTTC. Protein sequence: CASSPSVQGDYGYTF. The chain combines TRBV18 with TRBJ1-2; D possibly corresponds to TRBD1 (6 bases). V lost 3 bases, J lost 3 bases, and 14 bases lay in between. Germline CDR1 reads KGHSH; CDR2 reads LQKENI. This CDR3 is built from 15 residues.

This chain links TRBV6-5 with TRBJ2-7; 11 bases are a match to TRBD1. CDR1 and CDR2 (germline): MNHEY, SVGAGI. Losses at the gene ends were 2 bases for V and 2 bases for J; bases not matched to a gene: 2. The CDR3 is 15 residues long. CDR3 loop: CASSYGGQGAYEQYF. The CDR3 bases are TGTGCCAGCAGTTACGGGGGACAGGGGGCCTACGAGCAGTACTTC.

The chain carries TRBV2 and TRBJ2-5, with D perhaps TRBD1 (5 bases). Between the trimmed V and J ends, which lost 4 bases and 5 bases, there was a span of 11 bases. This CDR3 has 13 residues. The V gene's germline CDR1 is SNHLY and CDR2 FYNNEI. The CDR3 coding sequence is TGTGCCAGCAGTGGGACACGCCCGGAGACCCAGTACTTC. Residues: CASSGTRPETQYF.

The chain uses TRBV28 and TRBJ1-4; 7 bases agree with TRBD1. Losses at the gene ends were 3 bases for V and 0 bases for J; bases not matched to a gene: 7. The CDR3 runs 17 residues. Germline V gives CDR1 MDHEN, CDR2 SYDVKM. The CDR3 coding sequence is TGTGCCAGCAGTTTCGAGGGGGCCTTCCCAACTAATGAAAAACTGTTTTTT. Translating gives CASSFEGAFPTNEKLFF.

The chain links TRBV5-6 to TRBJ1-6; 11 positions agree with TRBD1. After removal of 1 base from V and 6 bases from J, the junction contained 3 bases not matched to a gene. This CDR3 spans 16 amino acids. Germline assignment: CDR1 SGHDT and CDR2 YYEEEE. This chain's CDR3 is CASSLRTGGGNSPLHF. The CDR3 DNA is TGTGCCAGCAGCTTGAGGACAGGGGGCGGTAATTCACCCCTCCACTTT.

This clone was counted a single time. V gene TRBV27 combines with J gene TRBJ1-2, with 8 bases fitting TRBD1. The CDR3 is 14 residues long. Trimming cost V 2 bases and J 8 bases; bases outside gene matches: 7. Germline lookup yields CDR1 MNHEY and CDR2 SMNVEV (reference sequence). The CDR3 loop reads CASSLQGAAQGYTF. The CDR3 DNA sequence: TGTGCCAGCAGTTTACAGGGGGCGGCTCAGGGCTACACCTTC.

This chain uses TRBV27 with TRBJ1-1; TRBD1 matches 8 bases. There are 14 residues in the CDR3. The germline V gene has CDR1 MNHEY and CDR2 SMNVEV (reference sequence). V lost 6 bases to trimming and J lost 4 bases; unmatched junction nucleotides: 7. The CDR3 DNA sequence: TGTGCCAGCAGACCACCGACAGGGGCCACTGAAGCTTTCTTT. The encoded protein is CASRPPTGATEAFF.

The V and J genes are TRBV18 and TRBJ2-7; 7 bases fit TRBD1. With V trimmed by 4 bases and J by 3 bases, 3 bases remained unmatched. The germline gives CDR1 KGHSH, CDR2 LQKENI. The CDR3 is made up of 13 amino acids. The CDR3 DNA reads TGTGCCAGCTCACGCCGGGACAGCTACGAGCAGTACTTC. It yields the protein CASSRRDSYEQYF.

This chain connects TRBV2 to TRBJ1-4, with 10 bases identical to TRBD1. J gave up 6 bases and V 4 bases, and 5 bases lay outside the gene matches. Looked up from germline, CDR1 is SNHLY and CDR2 is FYNNEI. The CDR3 has 15 residues. The chain's CDR3 is CASSAGQGGYEKLFF. CDR3 DNA: TGTGCCAGCAGTGCCGGACAGGGGGGTTATGAAAAACTGTTTTTT.

Notes on this clone: Germline and junction disagree at one end, which may indicate a read error. This chain uses TRBV27 with TRBJ1-2, with D possibly matching TRBD1 (6 bases). The CDR3 has 15 residues. Germline CDR1 MNHEY, CDR2 SMNVEV (reference sequence). The DNA for the CDR3 is TGTGCCAGCAGTTTCATCCCGACGACAGGTTACGGGTACGCCTTC. Its translation is CASSFIPTTGYGYAF.

This clone was picked up one time. This rearrangement joins TRBV19 to TRBJ1-4, with 10 positions matching TRBD1. CDR3 length: 14 amino acids. Germline loops: CDR1 LNHDA, CDR2 SQIVND (reference sequence). Trimming at V came to 5 bases and at J to 10 bases, leaving 7 bases not matched to a gene. In nucleotides, the CDR3 is TGTGCCAGTAGTTCCGGACAGGGGGTTGGAAAACTGTTTTTT. It translates to CASSSGQGVGKLFF.

The chain uses TRBV6-5 and TRBJ2-7; D is perhaps TRBD1 (6 bases). CDR3 size: 13 residues. V lost 4 bases and J 2 bases, leaving 9 bases between the germline ends. The germline V gene encodes CDR1 MNHEY and CDR2 SVGAGI. This CDR3 reads CASSSGQPYEQYF. The DNA of the CDR3 is TGTGCCAGCAGTTCGGGACAACCCTACGAGCAGTACTTC.